A selection of T cell receptor beta chains follows, all from one sample in a study of tumor-infiltrating lymphocytes in primary liver carcinoma. TCRdb analysed the multiplex PCR reads with MiXCR anew, one entry per CDR3 protein. This sample has around 210,000 distinct CDR3 sequences, with roughly two thirds found just once. The sample taken for sequencing was peripheral blood. The receptor set was obtained from a woman in her fifties or sixties with primary liver carcinoma and hepatitis B virus infection. CDR3s include the opening cysteine and the closing phenylalanine or tryptophan. The D gene is left open where the match is weak. Not every row has a clone size; where given, it reads once, few, many or a size class.

d_gene	j_gene	v_gene	abundance	CDR3aa	CDR3nt
TRBD1	TRBJ2-5	TRBV11-2	NA	CTSSHGQGWGETQYF	TGTACCAGCAGCCACGGACAGGGATGGGGAGAGACCCAGTACTTC
TRBD2	TRBJ2-3	TRBV12-3/TRBV12-4	many	CASSLAAGGGTDTQYF	TGTGCCAGCAGTCTGGCAGCGGGAGGGGGCACAGATACGCAGTATTTT
NA	TRBJ2-1	TRBV6-5	NA	CASSDTGTSSEQLF	TGTGCCAGCAGCGATACCGGGACATCAAGTGAGCAGCTCTTC
NA	TRBJ2-7	TRBV7-3	NA	CASSFAGGPSYEQYF	TGTGCCAGCAGCTTCGCGGGCGGGCCCTCCTACGAGCAGTACTTC
NA	TRBJ1-4	TRBV7-9	NA	CASSPGRGGNVKLFF	TGTGCCAGCAGCCCCGGTCGGGGGGGGAATGTAAAACTGTTTTTT
TRBD1	TRBJ1-3	TRBV6-5	NA	CASSGTASGNTVYF	TGTGCCAGCAGTGGGACAGCCTCTGGAAACACCGTATATTTT
NA	TRBJ2-6	TRBV28	NA	CASSPSPFGANVLTF	TGTGCCAGCAGTCCTAGCCCGTTTGGGGCCAACGTCCTGACTTTC
NA	TRBJ1-2	TRBV7-9	NA	CASSPGDLLSYTF	TGTGCCAGCAGCCCGGGGGACCTCCTCAGCTACACCTTC
NA	TRBJ2-2	TRBV12-3/TRBV12-4	many	CASSLRRADTGELFF	TGTGCCAGCAGTTTGCGGAGGGCGGACACCGGGGAGCTGTTTTTT
TRBD1	TRBJ1-1	TRBV18	NA	CVSSPRQGLNTEAFF	TGTGTCAGCTCACCCCGACAGGGGTTGAACACTGAAGCTTTCTTT
NA	TRBJ1-5	TRBV11-2	NA	CASSHPVLDQSQNF	TGTGCCAGCAGCCATCCGGTTTTGGATCAGTCCCAGAATTTT
NA	TRBJ2-3	TRBV29-1	NA	CSVSPGPDTQYF	TGCAGTGTTAGTCCGGGGCCAGATACGCAGTATTTT
TRBD2	TRBJ2-1	TRBV11-2	NA	CASSGRTSASSCHEQFF	TGTGCCAGCAGCGGACGGACTAGTGCCAGCTCCTGCCATGAGCAGTTCTTT
TRBD2	TRBJ2-3	TRBV29-1	many	CSFLWREGRGDTQYF	TGCAGCTTCTTGTGGAGGGAGGGGAGAGGAGATACGCAGTATTTT
NA	TRBJ1-4	TRBV28	NA	CASSLSYRNEKLFF	TGTGCCAGCAGTTTGAGTTACAGAAATGAAAAACTGTTTTTT
TRBD1	TRBJ1-6	TRBV5-4	NA	CASSLRDRGAPLHF	TGTGCCAGCAGCTTGAGGGACAGGGGGGCACCCCTCCACTTT
TRBD1	TRBJ1-2	TRBV6-2/TRBV6-3	many	CASNNPGQGAWNGYTF	TGTGCCAGCAACAATCCGGGACAGGGTGCCTGGAATGGCTACACCTTC
NA	TRBJ1-4	TRBV5-6	NA	CASTQTYGFLDEKLLF	TGTGCCAGCACCCAAACCTATGGGTTTTTGGATGAAAAACTGTTATTT